One and the same sample provided the 25 T cell receptor beta chains below, sequenced in a study of blood T cell repertoires in COVID-19. Here immunoSEQ multiplex PCR was the method, and the copy in TCRdb shows in-frame clones only, minus some. The table includes about 98,000 clones, roughly 80% detected once. Sequenced input: peripheral blood. These receptors all stem from a man aged 60-69 years with active or convalescent COVID-19.

V gene TRBV27 combines with J gene TRBJ2-1, with 9 bases lining up with TRBD2. Germline lookup yields CDR1 MNHEY and CDR2 SMNVEV (reference sequence). V gave up 7 bases and J gave up 4 bases; unmatched junction bases: 2. The CDR3 has 13 residues. CDR3 loop: CASTTSGYNEQFF. Written as DNA, the CDR3 is TGTGCCAGCACGACTAGCGGATACAATGAGCAGTTCTTC.

This clone occurred a few times. This sequence joins TRBV6-1 and TRBJ2-7, with a weak D call TRBD2 (5 bases). Germline loops: CDR1 MNHNS, CDR2 SASEGT. V lost 1 base to trimming and J lost 0 bases, with 13 bases between them. CDR3 length: 16 amino acids. The CDR3 spells CASSEETGSSSYEQYF. CDR3 sequence (DNA): TGTGCCAGCAGTGAAGAAACGGGGTCGAGCTCCTACGAGCAGTACTTC.

This clone was detected a few times. This rearrangement joins TRBV29-1 to TRBJ2-3, with D possibly TRBD2 on 5 matching bases. CDR1 is SQVTM and CDR2 is ANQGSEA in the germline V gene. The CDR3 has 13 amino acids. Trimming took 2 bases from V and 3 from J, leaving 9 bases between them. CDR3 in amino acids: CSVESGSTDTQYF. The CDR3 DNA follows: TGCAGCGTTGAATCGGGGTCTACAGATACGCAGTATTTT.

J is TRBJ2-2 and V is TRBV11-2, with 10 bases matching TRBD2. V shed 4 bases, J shed 4 bases, and the junction held 3 bases outside the gene matches. Germline V gene data show CDR1 as SGHAT and CDR2 as FQNNGV. CDR3 length: 15 amino acids. The CDR3: CASSSSGRGTGELFF. The CDR3 DNA sequence: TGTGCCAGCAGCTCTAGCGGGAGAGGCACCGGGGAGCTGTTTTTT.

The V gene is TRBV6-5, the J gene TRBJ2-7; 8 bases are a match to TRBD1. Germline V gene data show CDR1 as MNHEY and CDR2 as SVGAGI. The junction had 4 bases not matched to a gene; V was cut back by 0 bases and J by 3 bases. The CDR3 sequence is 15 residues long. For the CDR3, the DNA is TGTGCCAGCAGTTACTCCTTTACAGGGGGCTACGAGCAGTACTTC. Its translation is CASSYSFTGGYEQYF.

This clone came up many times. J is TRBJ1-4 and V is TRBV6-1, with 7 positions matching TRBD1. Germline trimming cut 3 bases from V and 3 bases from J; bases unmatched to any gene: 4. CDR1 and CDR2 from the germline V gene are MNHNS and SASEGT. The CDR3 contains 15 residues. CDR3 sequence reads: CASSDWTGSNEKLFF. The CDR3 coding sequence is TGTGCCAGCAGTGATTGGACAGGTTCTAATGAAAAACTGTTTTTT.

The rearrangement links TRBV30 to TRBJ2-1; TRBD2 matches at 7 bases. CDR3 length equals 16 residues. Looked up from germline, CDR1 is GTSNPN and CDR2 is SVGIG (reference sequence). The V segment lost 4 bases and the J segment 2 bases; nucleotides outside the gene matches: 11. The CDR3 spells CAWTPRRGGAYNEQFF. The CDR3 DNA sequence: TGTGCCTGGACCCCCCGCCGTGGGGGGGCCTACAATGAGCAGTTCTTC.

Here the CDR3 DNA reads TGTGCCAGCAGCCGCGGCAGGGGAGTCCCTGGAAACACCATATATTTT. Protein: CASSRGRGVPGNTIYF. The chain has TRBV5-5 and TRBJ1-3, with a tentative D call TRBD1 (6 bases). The V end was cut by 4 bases, the J end by 2 bases, with 16 bases between. CDR1 and CDR2 from the germline V gene are SGHKS and YYEKEE (reference sequence). The CDR3 runs 16 residues.

The chain links TRBV5-1 to TRBJ2-1, with a tentative D call TRBD2 (5 bases). Trimming took 2 bases from V and 4 from J, leaving 10 bases between them. The CDR3 has 14 amino acids. CDR1 and CDR2 (germline): SGHRS, YFSETQ. CDR3 amino acids: CASSLADLYNEQFF. CDR3 coding DNA: TGCGCCAGCAGCTTAGCGGACCTATACAATGAGCAGTTCTTC.

The genes are TRBV11-3 and TRBJ2-1; D is perhaps TRBD2 (5 bases). CDR1 and CDR2 (germline): SGHNT, YENEEA. This CDR3 is built from 15 residues. The V end lost 5 bases, the J end lost 4 bases, and 15 bases lay between the germline ends. This CDR3 reads CASSPNSERYNEQFF. The CDR3 nucleotides read TGTGCCAGCAGCCCTAATAGCGAACGGTACAATGAGCAGTTCTTC.

The V and J genes are TRBV5-3 and TRBJ1-2, with 7 bases fitting TRBD1. TRBV5-3 is known as an ORF, though its function is uncertain. The CDR3 runs to 13 residues. V shed 10 bases, J shed 1 base, and the junction held 7 bases outside the gene matches. CDR3 DNA sequence: TGTGCCCCGAGGACAGGAGTTAACTATGGCTACACCTTC. Translated, it gives CAPRTGVNYGYTF.

This clone was seen a few times. In DNA form, the CDR3 reads TGTGCCAGCAGCTTAGTAGTCGATAGCGGGAGATTAAATGAGCAGTTCTTC. It encodes CASSLVVDSGRLNEQFF. The V call is TRBV11-2, the J call TRBJ2-1, with 9 positions matching TRBD2. The length of the CDR3 is 17 residues. The germline CDR1 and CDR2 sequences are SGHAT and FQNNGV. The J segment lost 7 bases and the V segment lost 1 base, leaving 11 bases of the junction unmatched.

The chain joins TRBV19 to TRBJ2-2, with D possibly being TRBD2 (5 bases). This CDR3 region has 17 residues. Trimming took off 7 bases at V and 3 bases at J, with 21 bases between the two ends. CDR1 is LNHDA and CDR2 is SQIVND in the germline V gene (reference sequence). The CDR3 nucleotides read TGTGCCAGTAAGAGGGCAGGCCTCACCGGGGACACCGGGGAGCTGTTTTTT. Its translation is CASKRAGLTGDTGELFF.

This sequence joins TRBV24-1 and TRBJ1-5; 7 nucleotides line up with TRBD1. Germline V gives CDR1 KGHDR, CDR2 SFDVKD. V was clipped by 4 bases and J by 12 bases; unmatched bases: 5. The CDR3 is 12 residues long. The CDR3 protein is CATSEETGVQHF. CDR3 bases: TGTGCCACCAGTGAAGAAACAGGGGTCCAGCATTTT.

This chain connects TRBV19 to TRBJ1-3; D remains unclear. The CDR3 runs to 12 residues. The V gene lost 11 bases and the J gene lost 4 bases, with 12 bases spanning the gap. Germline V gene lookup returns CDR1 LNHDA and CDR2 SQIVND (reference sequence). As DNA, the CDR3 is TGTGCCGCCGGGAGCGCGGGAAACACCATATATTTT. It codes for CAAGSAGNTIYF.

The chain employs TRBV10-3 and TRBJ1-4, with 8 bases aligning to TRBD1. This CDR3 has 15 amino acids. In germline, CDR1 is ENHRY, CDR2 SYGVKD. The trim removed 5 bases at V and 3 bases at J, leaving 5 bases unmatched. The chain's CDR3 is CAISPGTGSNEKLFF. The DNA of the CDR3 is TGTGCCATCAGTCCCGGGACAGGCTCTAATGAAAAACTGTTTTTT.

This chain uses TRBV28 with TRBJ1-3; D is perhaps TRBD1 (5 bases). V dropped 6 bases and J dropped 0 bases, with 15 bases sitting between them. The CDR3 consists of 16 residues. CDR1 is MDHEN, CDR2 SYDVKM, per germline. The CDR3: CASRRLQDHSGNTIYF. The CDR3 DNA reads as TGTGCCAGCAGGAGGTTACAGGACCACTCTGGAAACACCATATATTTT.

The rearrangement uses TRBV5-5 and TRBJ2-7; D uncertain. The CDR3 loop spans 13 amino acids. Trimming removed 1 base at V and 1 base at J, with 6 bases between. The germline V gene has CDR1 SGHKS and CDR2 YYEKEE (reference sequence). The CDR3 loop is CASSLTPSYEQYV. In DNA form, the CDR3 reads TGTGCCAGCAGCTTGACACCATCCTACGAGCAGTACGTC.

The chain has TRBV2 and TRBJ2-1; 7 bases align to TRBD2. CDR1 is SNHLY, CDR2 FYNNEI, per germline. CDR3 size: 15 residues. Trimming took 6 bases from V and 6 from J; bases not matched to a gene: 11. CDR3 in DNA: TGTGCCAGCAGACTCTCCGGGGGGAGCTTCAATGAGCAGTTCTTC. Amino acids: CASRLSGGSFNEQFF.

J is TRBJ1-2 and V is TRBV3-1 (or the pseudogene TRBV3-2); D call uncertain. The CDR3 has 11 residues. The germline CDR1 and CDR2 sequences are LGHDT and YNNKEL (reference sequence). V shed 5 bases and J shed 14 bases, with 15 bases lying between them. The CDR3, as DNA: TGTGCCAGCAGCAATGACGTTGGGAGGACCTTC. Translation gives CASSNDVGRTF.

This chain uses TRBV28 with TRBJ2-5, with a possible D match to TRBD1 (6 bases). Trimming stripped 6 bases from V and 5 bases from J, with 16 bases between. The CDR3 is made up of 14 amino acids. Germline V CDR1 and CDR2: MDHEN, SYDVKM. The CDR3 nucleotides are TGTGCCAGCAGGGGGGCAGGGGAGTCTGAGACCCAGTACTTC. As protein: CASRGAGESETQYF.

The chain carries TRBV29-1 and TRBJ2-4; a possible D gene is TRBD1 (7 bases). Trimming left V 4 bases short and J 6 bases short, with 13 bases between. The germline V gene encodes CDR1 SQVTM and CDR2 ANQGSEA. This CDR3 comprises 13 residues. The CDR3 region is CSVVGQGGNIQYF. The CDR3 region has the DNA TGCAGCGTTGTTGGGCAGGGGGGAAACATTCAGTACTTC.

This clone has more than one count but fewer than ten. The chain is built from TRBV11-2 and TRBJ2-3, with D maybe TRBD2 (5 bases). The germline gives CDR1 SGHAT, CDR2 FQNNGV. V dropped 7 bases and J dropped 2 bases, with 13 bases sitting between them. The CDR3 loop spans 14 amino acids. The CDR3, as DNA: TGTGCCAGCACCCGGGAAGCCCTCACAGATACGCAGTATTTT. As protein: CASTREALTDTQYF.

The genes are TRBV4-2 and TRBJ2-1, with TRBD2 matching 11 bases. The CDR3 is 16 amino acids. Per germline, CDR1 LGHNA and CDR2 YNFKEQ. The J segment lost 2 bases and the V segment lost 4 bases, leaving 4 bases of the junction unmatched. The CDR3 DNA sequence: TGTGCCAGCAGCCCCGAACTAGCGGGAGCCTACAATGAGCAGTTCTTC. Its protein is CASSPELAGAYNEQFF.

The chain links TRBV4-1 to TRBJ2-5, with 8 bases fitting TRBD2. The V and J ends lost 4 bases and 4 bases, in that order; junction bases with no gene match: 11. The CDR3 is 16 residues long. CDR1 is MGHRA, CDR2 YSYEKL, per germline. The CDR3 loop reads CASSRDTGLAGETQYF. DNA of the CDR3: TGCGCCAGCAGCCGGGACACGGGGCTAGCGGGAGAGACCCAGTACTTC.